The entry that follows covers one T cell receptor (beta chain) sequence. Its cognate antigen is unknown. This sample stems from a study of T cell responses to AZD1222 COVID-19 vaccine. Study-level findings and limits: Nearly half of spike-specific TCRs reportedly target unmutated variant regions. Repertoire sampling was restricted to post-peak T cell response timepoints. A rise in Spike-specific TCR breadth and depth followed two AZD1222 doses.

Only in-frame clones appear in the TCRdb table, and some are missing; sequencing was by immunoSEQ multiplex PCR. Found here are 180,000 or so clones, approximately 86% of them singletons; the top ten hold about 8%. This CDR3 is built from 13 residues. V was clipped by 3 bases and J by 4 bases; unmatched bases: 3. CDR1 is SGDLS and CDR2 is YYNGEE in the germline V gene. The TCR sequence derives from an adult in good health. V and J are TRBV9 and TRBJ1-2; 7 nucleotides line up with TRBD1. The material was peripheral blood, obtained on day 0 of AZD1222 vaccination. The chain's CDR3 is CASSAGTVYGYTF. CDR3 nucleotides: TGTGCCAGCAGCGCCGGGACAGTCTATGGCTACACCTTC.